The clone carrying this T cell receptor (beta chain) was seen a few times. Antigen unknown. The sample is drawn from a study of beta chain features in type 1 diabetes. Study findings and constraints: Within each of all four CD4+ subsets, Type 1 diabetes patients had TCRB CDR3s that were moderately but significantly shorter.

The sequenced template was cDNA made from the entire isolated RNA. Measured with immunoSEQ multiplex PCR; TCRdb has only the in-frame clones, and not every one. The table lists 130,000 to 150,000 clones, around an eighth of them singletons, with roughly 1.4% in the top ten. The CDR3 totals 11 residues. The germline CDR1 and CDR2 sequences are ENHRY and SYGVKD. V lost 3 bases to trimming and J lost 4 bases, with 3 bases between them. The TCR sequence derives from a man aged 18 to 29 with type 1 diabetes. The genes are TRBV10-3 and TRBJ2-5, with D uncertain. The sequenced sample was central memory CD4+ T cells from blood. This chain's CDR3 is CAISERETQYF. The CDR3 DNA reads as TGTGCCATCAGTGAACGAGAGACCCAGTACTTC.